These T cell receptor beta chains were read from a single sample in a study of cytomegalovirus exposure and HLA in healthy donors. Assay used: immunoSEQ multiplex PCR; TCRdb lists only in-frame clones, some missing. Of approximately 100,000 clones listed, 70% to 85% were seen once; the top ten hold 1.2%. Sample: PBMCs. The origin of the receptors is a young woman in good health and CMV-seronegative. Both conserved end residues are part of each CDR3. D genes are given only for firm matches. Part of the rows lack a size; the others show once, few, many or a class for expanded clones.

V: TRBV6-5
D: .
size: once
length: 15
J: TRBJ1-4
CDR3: CARPFPWPSNEKLFF
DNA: TGTGCCAGACCTTTCCCGTGGCCGTCTAATGAAAAACTGTTTTTT

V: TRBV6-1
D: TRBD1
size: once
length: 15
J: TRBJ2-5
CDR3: CASSPDRGRGETQYF
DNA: TGTGCCAGCAGTCCCGACAGGGGGCGTGGGGAGACCCAGTACTTC

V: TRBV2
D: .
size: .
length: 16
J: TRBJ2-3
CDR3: CASSVSGGRGAGTQYF
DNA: TGTGCCAGCAGTGTGTCAGGGGGTAGGGGGGCGGGTACGCAGTATTTT

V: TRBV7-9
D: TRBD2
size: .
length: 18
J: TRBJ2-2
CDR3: CASSLTSGSGRVTGELFF
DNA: TGTGCCAGCAGCCTGACTAGCGGGAGTGGAAGGGTCACCGGGGAGCTGTTTTTT

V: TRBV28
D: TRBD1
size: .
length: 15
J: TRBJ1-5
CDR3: CASSQQGYGNQPQHF
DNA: TGTGCCAGCAGCCAACAGGGGTACGGCAATCAGCCCCAGCATTTT

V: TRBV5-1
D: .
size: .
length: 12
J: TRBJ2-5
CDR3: CASSLAGETQYF
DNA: TGCGCCAGCAGCTTGGCCGGTGAGACCCAGTACTTC

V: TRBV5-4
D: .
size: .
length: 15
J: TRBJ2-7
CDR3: CASRGAGTSSYEQYF
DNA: TGTGCCAGCAGGGGAGCGGGTACTAGCTCCTACGAGCAGTACTTC

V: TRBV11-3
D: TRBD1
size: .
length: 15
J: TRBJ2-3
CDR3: CASSSGQGETDTQYF
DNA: TGTGCCAGCAGCTCCGGACAGGGGGAGACAGATACGCAGTATTTT

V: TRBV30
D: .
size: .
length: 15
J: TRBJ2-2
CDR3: CAWSPLTENTGELFF
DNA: TGTGCCTGGAGCCCTCTGACAGAGAACACCGGGGAGCTGTTTTTT

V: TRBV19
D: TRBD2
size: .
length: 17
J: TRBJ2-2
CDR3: CASSIAGGTRNTGELFF
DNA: TGTGCCAGTAGTATAGCGGGGGGTACCCGCAACACCGGGGAGCTGTTTTTT

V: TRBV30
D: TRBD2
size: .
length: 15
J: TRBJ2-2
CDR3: CAWSGGGRDTGELFF
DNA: TGTGCCTGGAGTGGTGGGGGGAGGGACACCGGGGAGCTGTTTTTT

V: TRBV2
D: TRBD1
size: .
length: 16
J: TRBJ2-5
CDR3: CASGGGIGTGYETQYF
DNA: TGTGCCAGTGGGGGGGGTATTGGGACAGGGTATGAGACCCAGTACTTC

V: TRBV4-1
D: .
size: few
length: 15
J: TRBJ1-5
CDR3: CASSPEWENNQPQHF
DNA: TGCGCCAGCAGCCCCGAATGGGAGAACAATCAGCCCCAGCATTTT